The following is a T cell receptor (beta chain) sequence with its context. This sample was included in a study of blood T cell repertoires in COVID-19. As for the study in general: Donors in the United States, Italy and Spain gave samples during acute or convalescent COVID-19. T cells, B-cell-depleted T cells, or PBMCs provided the cDNA or gDNA that served as material.

Authors' methods: Estimates of nucleated cell counts were drawn from the amplification of reference gene primers. Measured with immunoSEQ multiplex PCR; TCRdb has only the in-frame clones, and not every one. For V, J and clone size, that table is used; D and trimming come from the DNA. The repertoire holds more than 250,000 clones, with 84% as singletons. Germline V gene lookup returns CDR1 PRHDT and CDR2 FYEKMQ (reference sequence). Germline trimming cut 2 bases from V and 2 bases from J; bases unmatched to any gene: 3. This CDR3 comprises 15 residues. Sequenced material: peripheral blood. V is TRBV13 and J is TRBJ2-7; 10 nucleotides align to TRBD2. The TCR sequence derives from a human donor in a cohort sampled during active COVID-19. CDR3 nucleotide sequence: TGTGCCAGCAGCTTATTAGCGGGGGGCACCTACGAGCAGTACTTC. It codes for CASSLLAGGTYEQYF.